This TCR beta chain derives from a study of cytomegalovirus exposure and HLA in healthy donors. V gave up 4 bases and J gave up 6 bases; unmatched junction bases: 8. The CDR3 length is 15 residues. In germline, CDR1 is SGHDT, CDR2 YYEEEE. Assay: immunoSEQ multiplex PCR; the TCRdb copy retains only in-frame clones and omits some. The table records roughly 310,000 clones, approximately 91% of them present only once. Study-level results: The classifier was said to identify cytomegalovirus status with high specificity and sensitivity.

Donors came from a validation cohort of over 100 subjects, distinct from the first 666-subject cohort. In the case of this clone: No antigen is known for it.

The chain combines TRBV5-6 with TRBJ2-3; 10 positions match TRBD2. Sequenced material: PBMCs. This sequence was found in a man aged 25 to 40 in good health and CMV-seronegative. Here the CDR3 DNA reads TGTGCCAGCAGCCCAGTAGGTAGCGGGGGGGATACGCAGTATTTT. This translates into CASSPVGSGGDTQYF.